This T cell receptor beta chain was identified during a study of blood T cell repertoires in COVID-19. Across the whole study: Samples taken during acute and convalescent COVID-19 were collected in the United States, Italy and Spain. T cells, B-cell-depleted T cells, or PBMCs supplied cDNA or gDNA.

Study processing details: Amplifying reference gene primers gave estimates of nucleated cell counts. Sequencing was performed with immunoSEQ multiplex PCR; in TCRdb, only in-frame clones are kept and a portion is missing. The DNA was the basis for D and trimming; V, J and clone size are from that table. The repertoire has 350,000 to 500,000 clones, roughly 90% of them found once; the top ten carry approximately 1.5%. Exposed enrollees encountered a COVID-19 case at some point within 2 weeks before study entry. CDR3 size: 14 residues. Germline V gives CDR1 LNHDA, CDR2 SQIVND (reference sequence). The V segment lost 4 bases and the J segment 4 bases; nucleotides outside the gene matches: 5.

The sequenced material came from PBMCs or T cells enriched from blood (not recorded which). This chain links TRBV19 with TRBJ2-3, with 7 bases identical to TRBD1. This clonotype was obtained from a young woman who had been exposed to COVID-19. This CDR3 is CASSNNRGPDTQYF. In nucleotides, the CDR3 is TGTGCCAGTAGTAATAACAGGGGACCAGATACGCAGTATTTT.